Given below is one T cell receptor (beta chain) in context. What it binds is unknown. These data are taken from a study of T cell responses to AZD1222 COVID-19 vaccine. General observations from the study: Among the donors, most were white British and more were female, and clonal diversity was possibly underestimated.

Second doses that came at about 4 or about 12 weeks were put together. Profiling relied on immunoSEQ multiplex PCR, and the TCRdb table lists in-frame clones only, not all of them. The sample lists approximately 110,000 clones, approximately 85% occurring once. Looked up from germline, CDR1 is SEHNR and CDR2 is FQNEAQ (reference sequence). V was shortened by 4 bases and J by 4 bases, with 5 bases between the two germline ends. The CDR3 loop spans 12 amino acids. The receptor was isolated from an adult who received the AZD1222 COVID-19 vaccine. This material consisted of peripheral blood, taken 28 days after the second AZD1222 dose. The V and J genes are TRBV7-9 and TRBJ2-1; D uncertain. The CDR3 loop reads CASSYGYNEQFF. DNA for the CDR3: TGTGCCAGCAGCTACGGATACAATGAGCAGTTCTTC.